These 13 T cell receptor beta chains were sequenced from one sample in a study of vaccination and CD4 T cells after COVID-19. The assay that was used to sequence DNA from cultured CD4+ T cells was the Oncomine TCR Beta short-read assay. TCRdb fed the PCR reads into MiXCR, producing one record per CDR3 protein. The data contain about 10,000 distinct CDR3 sequences, 35% to 40% of them seen just once; the ten biggest clones take up around 12%. This sample's treatment: approximately nine-day PBMC culture with coronavirus spike peptide pools or control peptides (ViraFEST assay). Gathering of the CD4+ T cells, from the unexposed donor, took place before the COVID-19 pandemic (2011-2018). No antigen is known for these receptors. Sequenced input: CD4+ T cells from blood, cultured in vitro. The receptors here all came from a human donor in good health.

This clonotype was seen only a few times. V usage is TRBV7-9 and J usage is TRBJ1-1; perhaps TRBD1 as D (5 bases). Germline lookup yields CDR1 SEHNR and CDR2 FQNEAQ (reference sequence). The CDR3 is made up of 14 amino acids. Trimming pared 4 bases from V and 2 bases from J, leaving 11 bases between. The CDR3 region is CASSSLGGNTEAFF. The CDR3 DNA reads as TGTGCCAGCAGCTCTCTTGGGGGAAACACTGAAGCTTTCTTT.

This clonotype was counted between two and nine times. This chain joins TRBV12-3 or TRBV12-4 and TRBJ1-5; tentatively, D is TRBD1 (6 bases). The CDR3 length is 16 residues. The V end was cut by 6 bases, the J end by 2 bases, with 17 bases between. CDR3 sequence: CASRAGAGGGNQPQHF. CDR3 in DNA: TGTGCCAGCAGGGCAGGGGCCGGCGGTGGCAATCAGCCCCAGCATTTT.

The chain employs TRBV19 and TRBJ2-7; D is uncertain. There are 11 residues in the CDR3. V gave up 4 bases and J gave up 7 bases, with 8 bases separating them. From germline, CDR1 is LNHDA and CDR2 SQIVND (reference sequence). CDR3 sequence reads: CASSTPQEQYF. Written as DNA, the CDR3 is TGTGCCAGTAGTACCCCACAGGAGCAGTACTTC.

This sequence joins TRBV2 and TRBJ1-1; D is unresolved. Trimming shortened V by 6 bases and J by 2 bases, and 10 bases separated the two germline ends. This CDR3 has 13 residues. Germline V gives CDR1 SNHLY, CDR2 FYNNEI. This CDR3 reads CASRVAGNTEAFF. The CDR3 DNA reads TGTGCCAGCAGGGTGGCGGGAAACACTGAAGCTTTCTTT. Together with reference TRBV2 and TRBJ1-1, the CDR3 gives the full variable domain: EPEVTQTPSHQVTQMGQEVILRCVPISNHLYFYWYRQILGQKVEFLVSFYNNEISEKSEIFDDQFSVERPDGSNFTLKIRSTKLEDSAMYFCASRVAGNTEAFFGQGTRLTVV.

This sequence joins TRBV28 and TRBJ2-5; 7 bases are a match to TRBD1. CDR3 size: 15 residues. The germline V gene encodes CDR1 MDHEN and CDR2 SYDVKM. Germline trimming cut 8 bases from V and 2 bases from J; bases unmatched to any gene: 11. The CDR3: CASLDGTAAQETQYF. Written as DNA, the CDR3 is TGTGCCAGCTTAGATGGGACAGCGGCTCAAGAGACCCAGTACTTC.

The V call is TRBV29-1, the J call TRBJ2-7, with D perhaps matching TRBD1 or TRBD2 (5 bases each). CDR1 is SQVTM and CDR2 is ANQGSEA in the germline V gene. Between the trimmed V and J ends, which lost 5 bases and 0 bases, there was a span of 14 bases. The length of the CDR3 is 14 residues. The CDR3 region is CSVRPRDRSYEQYF. The CDR3 nucleotides read TGCAGCGTTCGACCCAGGGACCGCTCCTACGAGCAGTACTTC.

The chain carries TRBV15 and TRBJ2-7; 10 positions agree with TRBD1. V was clipped by 1 base and J by 2 bases; unmatched bases: 2. This CDR3 spans 15 amino acids. Germline V CDR1 and CDR2: LNHNV, YYDKDF (reference sequence). In DNA form, the CDR3 reads TGTGCCACCAGCAGAGGAGGGACAGGGGCCTACGAGCAGTACTTC. Translating it yields CATSRGGTGAYEQYF.

V and J are TRBV5-5 and TRBJ2-5; weak D call: TRBD1 (6 bases). Trimming stripped 3 bases from V and 7 bases from J, with 19 bases between. The CDR3 is 15 amino acids. The V gene's germline CDR1 is SGHKS and CDR2 YYEKEE (reference sequence). CDR3 sequence reads: CASSWGQGSKVTQYF. Written as DNA, the CDR3 is TGTGCCAGCAGCTGGGGGCAAGGGTCGAAGGTGACCCAGTACTTC.

This chain links TRBV7-6 with TRBJ1-2; the D gene is possibly TRBD1 (5 bases). CDR1 SGHVS and CDR2 FNYEAQ come from the germline V gene. The CDR3 runs 16 residues. V was cut by 4 bases and J by 4 bases, with 19 bases left in between. In DNA form, the CDR3 reads TGTGCCAGCAGCTCCGCCGGCGGACGGGACGCCTATGGCTACACCTTC. It translates to CASSSAGGRDAYGYTF. The complete variable domain, with remaining parts taken from reference TRBV7-6 and TRBJ1-2, reads GAGVSQSPRYKVTKRGQDVALRCDPISGHVSLYWYRQALGQGPEFLTYFNYEAQQDKSGLPNDRFSAERPEGSISTLTIQRTEQRDSAMYRCASSSAGGRDAYGYTFGSGTRLTVV.

Only a few counts were recorded for this clonotype. This sequence joins TRBV6-4 and TRBJ2-2, with D uncertain. From germline, CDR1 is MRHNA and CDR2 SNTAGT. The germline V and J ends were trimmed by 4 bases and 4 bases, with 10 bases remaining between them. This CDR3 comprises 14 residues. The CDR3 nucleotides are TGTGCCAGCAGTGCCAGGTCGGGCACCGGGGAGCTGTTTTTT. This gives the protein CASSARSGTGELFF.

The chain carries TRBV12-3 or TRBV12-4 and TRBJ2-1; maybe TRBD2 (6 bases). Deletions cut 3 bases from V and 5 bases from J, with 11 bases between. CDR3 length equals 14 residues. CDR3 amino acids: CASSFRGTHNEQFF. In nucleotides, the CDR3 is TGTGCCAGCAGTTTTCGGGGGACCCACAATGAGCAGTTCTTC.

This clonotype turned up a few times. V and J are TRBV6-5 and TRBJ2-7; TRBD2 might be the D (5 bases). V was pared by 0 bases and J by 12 bases, with 18 bases between. The CDR3 is made up of 14 amino acids. Per germline, CDR1 MNHEY and CDR2 SVGAGI. In DNA form, the CDR3 reads TGTGCCAGCAGTTACTCGATTCCGGGGTCGAAAATGTACTTC. It translates to CASSYSIPGSKMYF.

J is TRBJ2-6 and V is TRBV5-1, with D perhaps TRBD1 (5 bases). V was clipped by 4 bases and J by 0 bases, with 14 bases between them. This CDR3 comprises 17 residues. The germline CDR1 and CDR2 sequences are SGHRS and YFSETQ. The CDR3 DNA sequence: TGCGCCAGCAGCATGCAAACAGGTAGCTCTGGGGCCAACGTCCTGACTTTC. Amino acids: CASSMQTGSSGANVLTF.